This entry lists 12 T cell receptor beta chains sequenced from one sample in a study of OX40 agonist ivuxolimab in advanced cancers. Clones were sequenced by immunoSEQ multiplex PCR, and TCRdb holds only the in-frame ones, with some missing. The table has some 97,000 clones, around 93% seen once. The specimen comprised CD4+ or CD8+ T cells sorted from blood, sampled in a trial of the OX40 agonist ivuxolimab. All receptors derive from an adult with an advanced solid tumor such as melanoma, head and neck, liver or kidney cancer.

The CDR3 is CASSTRTALGGTGELFF. The CDR3 nucleotides are TGTGCCAGCAGCACTAGGACAGCCCTGGGGGGTACCGGGGAGCTGTTTTTT. The J gene is TRBJ2-2, the V gene TRBV11-3, with D possibly called TRBD1 or TRBD2 (6 bases each). This CDR3 has 17 residues. V was trimmed by 5 bases and J by 5 bases, leaving 21 bases between them. The germline V gene has CDR1 SGHNT and CDR2 YENEEA.

This chain connects TRBV6-1 to TRBJ1-1, with a weak D call TRBD1 (5 bases). Looked up from germline, CDR1 is MNHNS and CDR2 is SASEGT. This CDR3 contains 16 residues. Trimming stripped 2 bases from V and 3 bases from J, with 16 bases between. The DNA of the CDR3 is TGTGCCAGCAGTGAATACGGGGGTTGGAGGCACACTGAAGCTTTCTTT. It yields the protein CASSEYGGWRHTEAFF.

In the case of this clone: The same CDR3 also results from other DNA sequences found in this sample. The chain carries TRBV20-1 and TRBJ2-1; D remains ambiguous. The CDR3 covers 10 residues. Deletions cut 6 bases from V and 4 bases from J, with 4 bases between. Looked up from germline, CDR1 is DFQATT and CDR2 is SNEGSKA (reference sequence). Here the CDR3 reads CSAKYNEQFF. The CDR3 nucleotides read TGCAGTGCCAAGTACAATGAGCAGTTCTTC.

This chain uses TRBV7-8 with TRBJ1-5; 9 nucleotides agree with TRBD1. The V gene's germline CDR1 is SGHVS and CDR2 FQNEAQ. The CDR3 has 16 residues. V dropped 1 base and J dropped 4; count of bases not matched to a gene: 5. CDR3 nucleotide sequence: TGTGCCAGCAGCTTAGGGGCGACAGGGGGAAATCAGCCCCAGCATTTT. Translation gives CASSLGATGGNQPQHF.

The chain joins TRBV5-1 to TRBJ2-1; D is undetermined. CDR1 and CDR2 (germline): SGHRS, YFSETQ. The CDR3 sequence is 13 residues long. Trimming took off 4 bases at V and 0 bases at J, with 5 bases between the two ends. CDR3 sequence reads: CASSLASYNEQFF. The CDR3 DNA is TGCGCCAGCAGCCTGGCCTCCTACAATGAGCAGTTCTTC.

The chain couples TRBV28 to TRBJ1-1; 8 bases map to TRBD1. Germline values: CDR1 MDHEN, CDR2 SYDVKM. This CDR3 comprises 15 residues. Unmatched junction bases numbered 0, after V lost 0 bases and J lost 0 bases. DNA for the CDR3: TGTGCCAGCAGTTTATGGGACAGGGTGAACACTGAAGCTTTCTTT. It codes for CASSLWDRVNTEAFF.

This clone was observed once. The V call is TRBV11-3, the J call TRBJ1-3; D is ambiguous. Germline assignment: CDR1 SGHNT and CDR2 YENEEA. The CDR3 is 14 residues long. The V end was cut by 5 bases, the J end by 0 bases, with 8 bases between. The CDR3 sequence: CASSPQSSGNTIYF. The CDR3 nucleotides are TGTGCCAGCAGCCCTCAGAGCTCTGGAAACACCATATATTTT.

A single count supports this clone. This chain connects TRBV5-1 to TRBJ2-3; D is perhaps TRBD1 or TRBD2 (5 bases each). This CDR3 is 14 amino acids long. V was pared by 6 bases and J by 6 bases, with 17 bases between. CDR1 is SGHRS, CDR2 YFSETQ, per germline. CDR3 protein: CASKKSGWGDTQYF. The CDR3 DNA is TGCGCCAGCAAAAAATCGGGATGGGGCGATACGCAGTATTTT.

This rearrangement joins TRBV6-5 to TRBJ2-6; D uncertain. Germline lookup yields CDR1 MNHEY and CDR2 SVGAGI. The V gene lost 5 bases and the J gene lost 0 bases, with 8 bases spanning the gap. This CDR3 spans 15 amino acids. As DNA, the CDR3 is TGTGCCAGCAGTCCTCTCGGCTCTGGGGCCAACGTCCTGACTTTC. This translates into CASSPLGSGANVLTF.

This clone appeared a single time. The V gene is TRBV5-1, the J gene TRBJ2-7, with 7 bases lining up with TRBD1. With V trimmed by 1 base and J by 3 bases, 4 bases remained unmatched. This CDR3 contains 14 residues. The germline V gene encodes CDR1 SGHRS and CDR2 YFSETQ. The CDR3 is CASSLRGQVYEQYF. The CDR3 nucleotides read TGCGCCAGCAGCTTGAGAGGACAGGTCTACGAGCAGTACTTC.

In its sample, this clone was seen a few times. J is TRBJ2-2 and V is TRBV6-1; unclear D gene. Germline V gives CDR1 MNHNS, CDR2 SASEGT. CDR3 length equals 14 residues. V was shortened by 7 bases and J by 0 bases, with 9 bases between the two germline ends. DNA for the CDR3: TGTGCCAGCAATGCGCTGGCGAACACCGGGGAGCTGTTTTTT. Translated: CASNALANTGELFF.

This rearrangement joins TRBV7-2 to TRBJ2-1, with 7 bases fitting TRBD2. V shed 1 base, J shed 0 bases, and the junction held 6 bases outside the gene matches. Germline V CDR1 and CDR2: SGHTA, FQGNSA. CDR3 length: 17 amino acids. The CDR3 bases are TGTACCAGCAGCTTAGTAGGCGGGAGCGGCTCCTACAATGAGCAGTTCTTC. Protein product: CTSSLVGGSGSYNEQFF. Combining the CDR3 with reference TRBV7-2 and TRBJ2-1 gives the whole variable domain GAGVSQSPSNKVTEKGKDVELRCDPISGHTALYWYRQSLGQGLEFLIYFQGNSAPDKSGLPSDRFSAERTGGSVSTLTIQRTQQEDSAVYLCTSSLVGGSGSYNEQFFGPGTRLTVL.